This T cell receptor (beta chain) was retrieved from a study of T cells in Graves' hyperthyroidism and ophthalmopathy. Study-wide findings and caveats: Ophthalmopathy, as predicted by the model, came a median about seven months after the prediction.

The germline V gene encodes CDR1 SGHKS and CDR2 YYEKEE (reference sequence). Trimming took off 4 bases at V and 2 bases at J, with 16 bases between the two ends. The CDR3 covers 16 residues. The source material, RNA transcripts, was used to amplify TCR beta CDR3 regions. First-round RT-PCR with HTBI primers amplified the TCR CDR3 region. TCRdb itself ran the multiplex PCR reads through MiXCR, one entry per CDR3 protein. The data show hundreds of thousands of distinct CDR3 sequences, 20% seen once. Orbital computed tomography, thyroid ultrasound, serum thyroxine and TRAb, and clinical symptoms together informed the diagnoses. PBMCs were derived from under 13 ml fresh peripheral blood. This clonotype was detected a few times. Antigen specificity is unknown.

Sequencing input: blood. The sequence was collected from a man aged 40-49 years with Graves' ophthalmopathy. The chain employs TRBV5-5 and TRBJ2-1; D gene uncertain. The CDR3, as DNA: TGTGCCAGCAGCCTCAACCCGATAGTAGCCTACAATGAGCAGTTCTTC. Amino acid sequence: CASSLNPIVAYNEQFF.